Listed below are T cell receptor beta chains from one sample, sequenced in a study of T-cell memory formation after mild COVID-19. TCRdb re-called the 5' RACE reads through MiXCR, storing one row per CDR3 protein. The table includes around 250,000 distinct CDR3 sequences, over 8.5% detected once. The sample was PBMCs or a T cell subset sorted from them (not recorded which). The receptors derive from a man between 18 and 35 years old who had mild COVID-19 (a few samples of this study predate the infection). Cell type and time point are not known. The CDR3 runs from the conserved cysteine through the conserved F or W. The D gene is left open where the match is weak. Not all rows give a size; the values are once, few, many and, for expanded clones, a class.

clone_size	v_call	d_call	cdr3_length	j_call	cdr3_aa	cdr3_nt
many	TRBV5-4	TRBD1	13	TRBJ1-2	CASSLQGGYGYTF	TGTGCCAGCAGCTTACAGGGGGGCTATGGCTACACCTTC
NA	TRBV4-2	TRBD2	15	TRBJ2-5	CASSQEAAGRETQYF	TGTGCCAGCAGCCAAGAGGCAGCGGGGAGGGAGACCCAGTACTTC
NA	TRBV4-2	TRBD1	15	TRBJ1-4	CASSQVGTGAEKLFF	TGTGCCAGCAGCCAAGTTGGGACAGGGGCCGAAAAACTGTTTTTT
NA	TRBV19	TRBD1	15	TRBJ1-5	CASSFTGTVNQPQHF	TGTGCCAGCAGTTTTACCGGGACAGTGAATCAGCCCCAGCATTTT
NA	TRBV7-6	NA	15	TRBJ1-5	CASSSGTFSNQPQHF	TGTGCCAGCAGCTCCGGGACATTTAGCAATCAGCCCCAGCATTTT
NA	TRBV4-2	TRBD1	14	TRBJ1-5	CASAQGAGNQPQHF	TGTGCCAGCGCACAGGGGGCTGGCAATCAGCCCCAGCATTTT
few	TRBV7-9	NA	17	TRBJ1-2	CASSLEHGFQANYGYTF	TGTGCCAGCAGCTTAGAACATGGGTTTCAAGCTAACTATGGCTACACCTTC
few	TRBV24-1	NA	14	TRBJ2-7	CANLALMGAHEQYF	TGTGCCAACCTCGCGTTGATGGGGGCGCATGAGCAGTACTTC
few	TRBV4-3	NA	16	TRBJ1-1	CASSQVQGHLNTEAFF	TGCGCCAGCAGCCAAGTGCAGGGGCATCTGAACACTGAAGCTTTCTTT
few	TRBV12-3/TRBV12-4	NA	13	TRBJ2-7	CASSGRTTYEQYF	TGTGCCAGCTCGGGACGGACCACCTACGAGCAGTACTTC
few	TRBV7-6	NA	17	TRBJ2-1	CASSLRQGGASYNEQFF	TGTGCCAGCAGCCTACGTCAGGGGGGCGCGTCCTACAATGAGCAGTTCTTC
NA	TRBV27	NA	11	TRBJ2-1	CASPFYNEQFF	TGTGCCAGCCCCTTTTACAATGAGCAGTTCTTC
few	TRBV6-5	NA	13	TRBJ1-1	CASRATGFLEAFF	TGTGCCAGCAGAGCTACAGGGTTTTTGGAAGCTTTCTTT
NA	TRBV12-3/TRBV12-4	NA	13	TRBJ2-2	CASSLEGPGELFF	TGTGCCAGCAGTTTAGAGGGACCCGGGGAGCTGTTTTTT
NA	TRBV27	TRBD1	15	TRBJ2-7	CASSSPRDRGYEQYF	TGTGCCAGCAGTTCACCTCGGGACAGGGGATACGAGCAGTACTTC
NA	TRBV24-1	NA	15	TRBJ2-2	CATSDRTRQAGELFF	TGTGCCACCAGTGATCGGACCCGGCAGGCCGGGGAGCTGTTTTTT
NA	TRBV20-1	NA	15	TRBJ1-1	CSARDGREMNTEAFF	TGCAGTGCTAGAGATGGAAGGGAAATGAACACTGAAGCTTTCTTT
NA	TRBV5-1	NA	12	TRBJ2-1	CASSFYRGEQFF	TGCGCCAGCAGCTTCTACAGAGGTGAGCAGTTCTTC
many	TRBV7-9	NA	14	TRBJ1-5	CASSLGQDHQPQHF	TGTGCCAGCAGCTTAGGGCAGGACCATCAGCCCCAGCATTTT
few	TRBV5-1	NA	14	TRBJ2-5	CASSLDRIGETQYF	TGCGCCAGCAGCTTGGACAGGATCGGGGAGACCCAGTACTTC
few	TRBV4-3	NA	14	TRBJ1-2	CASSQGLSNYGYTF	TGCGCCAGCAGCCAAGGGTTGAGTAACTATGGCTACACCTTC
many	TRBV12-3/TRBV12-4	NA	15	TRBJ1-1	CASSSGVILNTEAFF	TGTGCCAGCAGTTCAGGGGTCATCTTGAACACTGAAGCTTTCTTT
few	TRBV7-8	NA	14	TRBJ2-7	CASSTRGSPYEQYF	TGTGCCAGCAGCACCCGGGGCAGCCCATACGAGCAGTACTTC
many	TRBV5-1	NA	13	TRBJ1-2	CASSLDSGYGYTF	TGCGCCAGCAGCTTGGACAGCGGCTATGGCTACACCTTC
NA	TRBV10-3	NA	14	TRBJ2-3	CAIKDSSSTDTQYF	TGTGCCATCAAGGACTCGTCTAGCACAGATACGCAGTATTTT
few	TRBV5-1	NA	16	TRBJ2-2	CASSPTGGPNTGELFF	TGCGCCAGCAGCCCGACCGGGGGCCCGAACACCGGGGAGCTGTTTTTT
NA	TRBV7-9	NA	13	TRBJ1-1	CASRLDGNTEAFF	TGTGCCAGCAGGTTGGACGGAAACACTGAAGCTTTCTTT
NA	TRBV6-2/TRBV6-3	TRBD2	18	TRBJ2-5	CASSYLGLAGGIRETQYF	TGTGCCAGCAGTTACCTTGGACTAGCGGGGGGTATTCGGGAGACCCAGTACTTC
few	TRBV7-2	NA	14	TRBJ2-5	CASSLLVGRETQYF	TGTGCCAGCAGCCTCTTGGTGGGCAGAGAGACCCAGTACTTC
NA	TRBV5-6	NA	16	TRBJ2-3	CASSLDMGHRTDTQYF	TGTGCCAGCAGCTTGGATATGGGACACCGCACAGATACGCAGTATTTT
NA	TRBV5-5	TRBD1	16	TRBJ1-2	CASSSSPGTGGDGYTF	TGTGCCAGCAGCTCGTCCCCCGGGACAGGGGGCGATGGCTACACCTTC
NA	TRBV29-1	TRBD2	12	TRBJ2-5	CSHRTSVETQYF	TGCAGCCATCGGACTAGTGTGGAGACCCAGTACTTC
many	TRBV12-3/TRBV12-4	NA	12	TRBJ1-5	CASSFSNQPQHF	TGTGCCAGCAGTTTTAGCAATCAGCCCCAGCATTTT
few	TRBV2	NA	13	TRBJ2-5	CASQGRSRETQYF	TGTGCCAGCCAGGGCCGGTCAAGAGAGACCCAGTACTTC
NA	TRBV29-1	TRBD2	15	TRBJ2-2	CSVAPGTSVAGELFF	TGCAGCGTTGCCCCCGGGACTAGCGTCGCCGGGGAGCTGTTTTTT
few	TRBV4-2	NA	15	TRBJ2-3	CASSQGLSSTDTQYF	TGTGCCAGCAGCCAAGGGTTATCTAGCACAGATACGCAGTATTTT
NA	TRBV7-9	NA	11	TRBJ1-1	CASSRTPEAFF	TGTGCCAGCAGCCGGACACCAGAAGCTTTCTTT
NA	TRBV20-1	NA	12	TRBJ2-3	CSARGSGDTQYF	TGCAGTGCGAGGGGGTCTGGGGATACGCAGTATTTT
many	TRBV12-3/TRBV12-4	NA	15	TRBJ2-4	CASSPGRGGKNIQYF	TGTGCCAGCAGCCCGGGGCGGGGAGGCAAAAACATTCAGTACTTC
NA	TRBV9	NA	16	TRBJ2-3	CASSVGGGGAGDTQYF	TGTGCCAGCAGCGTAGGGGGTGGCGGGGCCGGAGATACGCAGTATTTT
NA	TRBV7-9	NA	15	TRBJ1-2	CASSWGLYTNYGYTF	TGTGCCAGCAGCTGGGGTCTCTATACGAACTATGGCTACACCTTC
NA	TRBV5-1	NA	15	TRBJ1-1	CASSDYGTPNTEAFF	TGCGCCAGCAGCGATTATGGGACACCAAACACTGAAGCTTTCTTT
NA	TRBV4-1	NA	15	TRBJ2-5	CASSQDRRLQETQYF	TGCGCCAGCAGCCAAGATCGGCGTCTCCAAGAGACCCAGTACTTC
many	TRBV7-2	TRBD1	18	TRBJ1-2	CASSPSGTGLFPNYGYTF	TGTGCCAGCAGCCCCTCCGGGACAGGTCTCTTCCCTAACTATGGCTACACCTTC
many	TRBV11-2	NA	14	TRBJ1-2	CASSLDQGSYGYTF	TGTGCCAGCAGCTTAGATCAGGGGAGCTATGGCTACACCTTC